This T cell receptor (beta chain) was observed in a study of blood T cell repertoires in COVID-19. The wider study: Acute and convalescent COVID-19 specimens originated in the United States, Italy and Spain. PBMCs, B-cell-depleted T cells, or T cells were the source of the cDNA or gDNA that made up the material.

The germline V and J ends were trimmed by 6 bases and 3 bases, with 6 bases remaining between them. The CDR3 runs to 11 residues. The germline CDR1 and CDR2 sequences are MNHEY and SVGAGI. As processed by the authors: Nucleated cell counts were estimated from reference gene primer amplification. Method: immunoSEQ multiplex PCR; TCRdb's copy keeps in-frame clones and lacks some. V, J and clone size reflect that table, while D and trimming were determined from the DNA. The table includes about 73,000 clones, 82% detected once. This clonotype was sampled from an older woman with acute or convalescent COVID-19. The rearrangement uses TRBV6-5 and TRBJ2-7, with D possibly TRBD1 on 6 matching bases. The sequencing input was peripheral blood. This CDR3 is CASRQGYEQYF. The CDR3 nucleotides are TGTGCCAGCAGACAGGGCTACGAGCAGTACTTC.